These T cell receptor beta chains were read from a single sample in a study of T cell responses to AZD1222 COVID-19 vaccine. The assay was immunoSEQ multiplex PCR, and TCRdb's table has in-frame clones only and misses some. The sample yields about 150,000 clones, 75% to 90% seen once. This sample comprised peripheral blood, obtained on day 0 of AZD1222 vaccination. The receptor source for this set is an adult in good health. Both conserved end residues are part of each CDR3. A D gene is named only where the DNA matches it firmly. Size tells how often a clone was seen (once, few, many) or the class of an expanded clone, and some rows leave it out.

size	V	J	D	length	CDR3	DNA
.	TRBV28	TRBJ1-5	.	14	CASSSGGKNQPQHF	TGTGCCAGCAGTTCCGGGGGGAAAAATCAGCCCCAGCATTTT
.	TRBV5-1	TRBJ1-4	.	15	CASSLEQGAYEKLFF	TGCGCCAGCAGCTTGGAACAGGGAGCCTATGAAAAACTGTTTTTT
.	TRBV30	TRBJ1-5	.	13	CAWSGDSNQPQHF	TGTGCCTGGAGTGGGGATAGCAATCAGCCCCAGCATTTT
.	TRBV7-9	TRBJ2-3	.	13	CASSVTLPDTQYF	TGTGCCAGCAGCGTCACCCTCCCAGATACGCAGTATTTT
.	TRBV11-2	TRBJ2-2	.	15	CASSSLSLPTGELFF	TGTGCCAGCAGCTCCCTTTCACTGCCCACCGGGGAGCTGTTTTTT
.	TRBV28	TRBJ2-2	.	17	CASSFRPGQGGTGELFF	TGTGCCAGCAGTTTCCGCCCGGGGCAGGGCGGCACCGGGGAGCTGTTTTTT
once	TRBV11-2	TRBJ2-7	TRBD2	17	CASSLGGLARSSYEQYF	TGTGCCAGCAGCTTAGGGGGACTAGCGAGGAGCTCCTACGAGCAGTACTTC
.	TRBV9	TRBJ2-6	.	16	CASSPESSYGANVLTF	TGTGCCAGCAGCCCAGAAAGTAGTTATGGGGCCAACGTCCTGACTTTC
.	TRBV5-3	TRBJ2-7	TRBD1	15	CARSFARQGTREQYF	TGTGCCAGAAGCTTCGCAAGACAGGGAACTCGCGAGCAGTACTTC
.	TRBV3-1/TRBV3-2	TRBJ1-3	.	14	CASSRSEAGNTIYF	TGTGCCAGCAGCCGGAGTGAAGCTGGAAACACCATATATTTT
medium-sized	TRBV19	TRBJ1-1	TRBD1	21	CASTPPWDRKRPGGPNTEAFF	TGTGCCAGTACCCCCCCCTGGGACAGAAAAAGACCCGGGGGGCCGAACACTGAAGCTTTCTTT
.	TRBV6-5	TRBJ1-2	.	12	CASRKTAGGYTF	TGTGCCAGCAGAAAGACCGCGGGGGGCTACACCTTC
.	TRBV7-6	TRBJ2-3	TRBD2	14	CASSDSGETDTQYF	TGTGCCAGCAGCGATAGCGGGGAAACAGATACGCAGTATTTT
.	TRBV9	TRBJ2-5	TRBD1	14	CASSVTGGRETQYF	TGTGCCAGCAGCGTGACAGGGGGCCGGGAGACCCAGTACTTC
once	TRBV4-1	TRBJ2-1	.	15	CASSQEGRSYNEQFF	TGCGCCAGCAGCCAAGAGGGCCGCTCCTACAATGAGCAGTTCTTC
.	TRBV2	TRBJ1-1	TRBD1	16	CASINRDRGPNTEAFF	TGTGCCAGCATTAACCGGGACAGGGGGCCCAACACTGAAGCTTTCTTT
.	TRBV7-9	TRBJ2-5	TRBD2	15	CASSSTAGPGETQYF	TGTGCCAGCAGCTCTACAGCGGGGCCGGGGGAGACCCAGTACTTC
.	TRBV6-1	TRBJ2-3	TRBD2	15	CASSIPSGGTDTQYF	TGTGCCAGCAGTATCCCTAGCGGGGGCACAGATACGCAGTATTTT
.	TRBV5-1	TRBJ1-5	.	14	CASSRDGENQPQHF	TGCGCCAGCAGCAGAGATGGGGAAAATCAGCCCCAGCATTTT
.	TRBV7-9	TRBJ2-2	.	13	CALTDKNTGELFF	TGTGCCCTGACTGACAAAAACACCGGGGAGCTGTTTTTT
.	TRBV11-2	TRBJ2-5	.	14	CASSLRADKGTQYF	TGTGCCAGCAGCTTAAGAGCGGATAAGGGGACCCAGTACTTC
.	TRBV30	TRBJ2-1	.	15	CAWSVKGTSYNEQFF	TGTGCCTGGAGTGTAAAAGGGACCTCCTACAATGAGCAGTTCTTC
.	TRBV5-1	TRBJ2-5	TRBD2	15	CASSPGLAIQETQYF	TGCGCCAGCAGCCCGGGACTAGCGATACAAGAGACCCAGTACTTC
.	TRBV27	TRBJ1-2	TRBD1	16	CASSSIAGTAVYGYTF	TGTGCCAGCAGTTCGATAGCCGGGACAGCCGTATATGGCTACACCTTC
.	TRBV18	TRBJ2-7	.	12	CASSYTNYEQYF	TGTGCCAGCTCATACACCAATTACGAGCAGTACTTC
.	TRBV7-9	TRBJ2-7	.	14	CASSLLVSTYEQYF	TGTGCCAGCAGCTTATTGGTCAGTACCTACGAGCAGTACTTC
.	TRBV7-9	TRBJ1-1	TRBD1	15	CASSDTGQGNTEAFF	TGTGCCAGCAGCGACACGGGACAGGGGAACACTGAAGCTTTCTTT
.	TRBV6-5	TRBJ2-2	TRBD2	15	CASSWTSGDTGELFF	TGTGCCAGCAGTTGGACTAGCGGGGACACCGGGGAGCTGTTTTTT
.	TRBV7-9	TRBJ1-2	TRBD1	12	CASSWTGRGYTF	TGTGCCAGCAGCTGGACAGGGCGCGGCTACACCTTC
.	TRBV10-3	TRBJ1-2	.	13	CAISERGTEGYTF	TGTGCCATCAGTGAGAGGGGGACGGAAGGCTACACCTTC
once	TRBV27	TRBJ2-7	TRBD2	15	CASSPIGGSSYEQYF	TGTGCCAGCAGTCCGATCGGGGGGAGCTCCTACGAGCAGTACTTC
.	TRBV5-6	TRBJ2-1	TRBD1	15	CASSFGDRDSNEQFF	TGTGCCAGCAGCTTTGGGGACAGGGACAGTAATGAGCAGTTCTTC
.	TRBV25-1	TRBJ2-3	.	14	CASEWAGSGEAQYF	TGTGCCAGCGAATGGGCGGGCTCGGGCGAAGCGCAGTATTTT
few	TRBV28	TRBJ2-7	TRBD1	15	CASSFGDREIYEQYF	TGTGCCAGCAGTTTTGGAGACAGGGAAATCTACGAGCAGTACTTC
.	TRBV9	TRBJ2-7	.	15	CASSVEAEINYEQYF	TGTGCCAGCAGCGTAGAGGCAGAAATAAACTACGAGCAGTACTTC
.	TRBV10-2	TRBJ2-5	.	16	CASSDPLQGVVTAQYF	TGCGCCAGCAGTGATCCCCTTCAAGGAGTTGTTACGGCCCAGTACTTC
.	TRBV5-1	TRBJ1-2	.	15	CASSLGSGANYGYTF	TGCGCCAGCAGCTTGGGTTCAGGGGCTAACTATGGCTACACCTTC
few	TRBV27	TRBJ1-1	TRBD1	14	CASRLTGWGTEAFF	TGTGCCAGCAGACTGACAGGGTGGGGCACTGAAGCTTTCTTT
.	TRBV3-1/TRBV3-2	TRBJ2-7	.	14	CASSFPGNSDEQYF	TGTGCCAGCAGCTTCCCAGGGAACTCTGACGAGCAGTACTTC
.	TRBV10-1	TRBJ1-1	.	14	CASSESSGSPEAFF	TGCGCCAGCAGTGAGTCATCGGGGTCTCCTGAAGCTTTCTTT
.	TRBV6-2/TRBV6-3	TRBJ2-2	.	16	CASSSGLARYTGELFF	TGTGCCAGCAGTTCCGGGCTAGCTCGGTACACCGGGGAGCTGTTTTTT
.	TRBV6-1	TRBJ2-1	.	12	CASSEPGNEQFF	TGTGCCAGCAGTGAACCGGGGAATGAGCAGTTCTTC
.	TRBV18	TRBJ1-2	TRBD1	15	CASSGTGGEFYGYTF	TGTGCCAGCTCAGGGACAGGGGGCGAGTTCTATGGCTACACCTTC
.	TRBV6-5	TRBJ2-1	TRBD2	16	CASSYQGLAGVNEQFF	TGTGCCAGCAGTTACCAAGGACTAGCGGGAGTTAATGAGCAGTTCTTC
.	TRBV5-4	TRBJ2-7	TRBD1	14	CASSLGDRDYEQYF	TGTGCCAGCAGCTTGGGTGACAGGGACTACGAGCAGTACTTC
once	TRBV15	TRBJ1-3	.	12	CATSRAGNTIYF	TGTGCCACCAGCAGGGCTGGAAACACCATATATTTT
.	TRBV2	TRBJ2-4	.	13	CASTPGQKNIQYF	TGTGCCAGCACCCCTGGACAGAAAAACATTCAGTACTTC
.	TRBV28	TRBJ1-2	.	14	CASSLAGPNYGYTF	TGTGCCAGCAGTTTGGCGGGACCCAACTATGGCTACACCTTC
.	TRBV2	TRBJ2-7	.	11	CASSLTYEQYF	TGTGCCAGCAGTTTAACCTACGAGCAGTACTTC
.	TRBV7-2	TRBJ1-2	.	12	CASSEHRASYTF	TGTGCCAGCAGCGAACACAGGGCTAGCTACACCTTC
once	TRBV15	TRBJ1-2	.	11	CATRSSRGYTF	TGTGCCACACGGTCCTCGAGGGGCTACACCTTC
.	TRBV10-3	TRBJ1-4	TRBD1	14	CAISDRQGSEKLFF	TGTGCCATCAGTGACCGACAGGGTAGCGAAAAACTGTTTTTT
.	TRBV19	TRBJ2-1	.	12	CASSIDLSEQFF	TGTGCCAGTAGTATAGATCTAAGTGAGCAGTTCTTC
.	TRBV19	TRBJ1-5	TRBD1	14	CASSGTQGNQPQHF	TGTGCCAGTAGTGGTACACAGGGGAATCAGCCCCAGCATTTT
once	TRBV19	TRBJ1-3	TRBD1	15	CASRDGTVSGNTIYF	TGTGCCAGTAGGGATGGGACAGTCTCTGGAAACACCATATATTTT